The entry that follows covers one T cell receptor beta chain sequence. Its antigen is currently unknown. An end of the junction differs from the germline gene, which may be a read error. These data originate in a study of cytomegalovirus exposure and HLA in healthy donors. Study-level findings and limits: Owing to their indistinguishability, certain V segments, notably TRBV6-2 and TRBV6-3, were excluded.

Per germline, CDR1 SGHRS and CDR2 YFSETQ. The CDR3 runs 12 residues. 13 Jbeta primers and 60 Vbeta primers were used for the PCR. Authors' data handling: Later work found 80 million or so unique TCR beta chains, with approximately 12 million shared. Assay used: immunoSEQ multiplex PCR; TCRdb lists only in-frame clones, some missing. The DNA was the basis for D and trimming; V, J and clone size are from that table. The table lists roughly 83,000 clones, about four fifths of them singletons, with more than 3.5% in the top ten. The clonotype originates from a man between 60 and 75 years old in good health and CMV-seronegative. The sequenced sample consisted of PBMCs. This chain uses TRBV5-1 with TRBJ2-7; 11 nucleotides match TRBD2. The CDR3 loop is CASSRGTSGGHF. CDR3 sequence (DNA): TGCGCCAGCAGCCGTGGGACTAGCGGCGGCCACTTC.